The 10 T cell receptor beta chains listed next were all sequenced from one sample in a study of OX40 agonist ivuxolimab in advanced cancers. To prepare the library, the immunoSEQ multiplex PCR assay was applied. TCRdb provides this immuneACCESS table in a form limited to in-frame rearrangements. Some clones are lacking; in checked studies, under half of them reflect an unresolved V gene, and why the rest are absent is not known. In all, the sample holds roughly 53,000 clones, and over 90% of those were seen once. The ten largest clones represent around 19% of the sample. This material consisted of CD4+ or CD8+ T cells sorted from blood, taken in a trial of the OX40 agonist ivuxolimab. These receptors originate from an adult with an advanced solid tumor such as melanoma, head and neck, liver or kidney cancer.

This rearrangement joins TRBV7-9 to TRBJ1-1; no clear D gene. Trimming stripped 5 bases from V and 5 bases from J, with 9 bases between. Germline V gene sequence: CDR1 SEHNR, CDR2 FQNEAQ (reference sequence). The CDR3 runs to 12 residues. In DNA, the CDR3 is TGTGCCAGCAGCCTGCAGATGACTGAAGCTTTCTTT. As protein: CASSLQMTEAFF.

Written as DNA, the CDR3 is TGCGCCAGCAGCCAATGGCCAGGGAACTCCTACGAGCAGTACTTC. Amino acid sequence: CASSQWPGNSYEQYF. This sequence joins TRBV4-3 and TRBJ2-7; D possibly corresponds to TRBD1 (5 bases). Germline assignment: CDR1 LGHNA and CDR2 YSLEER. The CDR3 is 15 residues long. Trimming removed 2 bases at V and 0 bases at J, with 11 bases between.

J is TRBJ1-1 and V is TRBV27; D uncertain. The germline gives CDR1 MNHEY, CDR2 SMNVEV (reference sequence). V gave up 0 bases and J gave up 0 bases, with 11 bases separating them. This CDR3 is built from 16 residues. The CDR3 sequence: CASSLSPGLMNTEAFF. The CDR3 nucleotides are TGTGCCAGCAGTTTATCGCCAGGACTCATGAACACTGAAGCTTTCTTT.

The J gene is TRBJ2-7, the V gene TRBV29-1, with D hard to call. The CDR3 is 13 residues long. V was cut by 1 base and J by 3 bases, with 10 bases left in between. Germline lookup yields CDR1 SQVTM and CDR2 ANQGSEA. CDR3 DNA sequence: TGCAGCGTTGAAGTCAGAAACAACTACGAGCAGTACTTC. It is translated as CSVEVRNNYEQYF.

The chain joins TRBV6-6 to TRBJ2-5; D ambiguous. V dropped 2 bases and J dropped 7 bases, with 8 bases sitting between them. CDR1 and CDR2 from the germline V gene are MNHNY and SVGAGI (reference sequence). The CDR3 is 12 residues long. CDR3: CASSYPPGTQYF. Written as DNA, the CDR3 is TGTGCCAGCAGTTACCCCCCCGGGACCCAGTACTTC.

The chain recombines TRBV18 with TRBJ2-1; D not resolved. Germline V lookup: CDR1 KGHSH, CDR2 LQKENI. V lost 3 bases, J lost 4 bases, and 10 bases lay in between. This CDR3 is built from 14 residues. The CDR3 region has the DNA TGTGCCAGCTCACCGCTACAGATATACAATGAGCAGTTCTTC. This sequence encodes CASSPLQIYNEQFF.

The rearrangement joins TRBV9 to TRBJ2-7; TRBD2 is a possible D gene (6 bases). The CDR3 totals 15 residues. V lost 3 bases and J lost 4, with 17 bases in between. Germline CDR1 SGDLS, CDR2 YYNGEE. The CDR3 here is CASSATGLSTYEQYF. CDR3 nucleotide sequence: TGTGCCAGCAGCGCCACGGGACTCTCAACTTACGAGCAGTACTTC. Based on the CDR3 plus reference TRBV9 and TRBJ2-7, the full variable domain is DSGVTQTPKHLITATGQRVTLRCSPRSGDLSVYWYQQSLDQGLQFLIQYYNGEERAKGNILERFSAQQFPDLHSELNLSSLELGDSALYFCASSATGLSTYEQYFGPGTRLTVT.

Only one count was recorded for this clone. CDR3 DNA: TGTGCCAGCAGTTTCGGGGGAGTTGATGAGCAGTTCTTC. This gives the protein CASSFGGVDEQFF. V gene TRBV27 combines with J gene TRBJ2-1; a weak D match, TRBD2 (6 bases). CDR3 size: 13 residues. V was cut by 3 bases and J by 8 bases, with 11 bases left in between. Germline V gene sequence: CDR1 MNHEY, CDR2 SMNVEV (reference sequence).

The rearrangement uses TRBV5-6 and TRBJ2-5, with no clear D. This CDR3 has 14 amino acids. V lost 4 bases and J lost 4, with 14 bases in between. The germline CDR1 and CDR2 sequences are SGHDT and YYEEEE. CDR3 in DNA: TGTGCCAGCAGCCCATCCTGGATGCTAGAGACCCAGTACTTC. Amino acids: CASSPSWMLETQYF.

V is TRBV9 and J is TRBJ2-3; D possibly corresponds to TRBD1 (6 bases). The CDR3 has 17 residues. Trimming removed 3 bases from V and 9 bases from J, with 26 bases in between. Germline lookup yields CDR1 SGDLS and CDR2 YYNGEE. CDR3 in DNA: TGTGCCAGCAGCGGTTCGGGACAACGGGCCCCAGGAGGAACGCAGTATTTT. Amino acids: CASSGSGQRAPGGTQYF.